The 5 T cell receptor beta chains reported below all come from one sample, sequenced in a study of OX40 agonist ivuxolimab in advanced cancers. The data were produced by immunoSEQ multiplex PCR, yet TCRdb's version contains in-frame clones alone and is incomplete. The data contain about 99,000 clones, 75% to 95% of them singletons. This material consisted of CD4+ or CD8+ T cells sorted from blood, taken in a trial of the OX40 agonist ivuxolimab. The source of these receptors is an adult with an advanced solid tumor such as melanoma, head and neck, liver or kidney cancer.

The V call is TRBV6-5, the J call TRBJ2-7; D perhaps matches TRBD1 (5 bases). Germline values: CDR1 MNHEY, CDR2 SVGAGI. There are 13 residues in the CDR3. V lost 6 bases and J lost 6, with 15 bases in between. CDR3 region: CASSRQKIGEQYF. The CDR3 coding sequence is TGTGCCAGCAGCCGACAGAAAATAGGCGAGCAGTACTTC.

The rearrangement uses TRBV6-5 and TRBJ1-5; D is unclear. The CDR3 sequence is 12 residues long. Germline-derived CDR1 and CDR2 are MNHEY and SVGAGI. V was shortened by 2 bases and J by 9 bases, with 8 bases between the two germline ends. CDR3 bases: TGTGCCAGCAGTTACCTGGGAGGGCCCCAGCATTTT. This encodes CASSYLGGPQHF.

As to this clone: The same CDR3 arises from other DNA sequences in this sample as well. This rearrangement joins TRBV7-2 to TRBJ1-1; a possible D gene is TRBD1 (5 bases). Looked up from germline, CDR1 is SGHTA and CDR2 is FQGNSA. V dropped 5 bases and J dropped 1 base, with 11 bases sitting between them. The CDR3 consists of 14 residues. In DNA form, the CDR3 reads TGTGCCAGCAGCCCCAGTGGGGGGAACACTGAAGCTTTCTTT. It encodes CASSPSGGNTEAFF.

The chain joins TRBV9 to TRBJ2-7; TRBD1 matches 8 bases. Germline CDR1 reads SGDLS; CDR2 reads YYNGEE. V shed 7 bases and J 7 bases; nucleotides not matched to a gene: 13. CDR3 length equals 14 residues. The CDR3 spells CASVRGPGGGEQYF. CDR3 DNA sequence: TGTGCCAGCGTCAGGGGGCCCGGCGGTGGTGAGCAGTACTTC.

The chain uses TRBV18 and TRBJ2-7; D is ambiguous. Trimming pared 6 bases from V and 7 bases from J, leaving 13 bases between. This CDR3 region has 12 residues. Germline loops: CDR1 KGHSH, CDR2 LQKENI. CDR3 sequence: CASSTSLYEQYF. The CDR3 DNA reads as TGTGCCAGCTCTACCAGCCTCTATGAGCAGTACTTC.